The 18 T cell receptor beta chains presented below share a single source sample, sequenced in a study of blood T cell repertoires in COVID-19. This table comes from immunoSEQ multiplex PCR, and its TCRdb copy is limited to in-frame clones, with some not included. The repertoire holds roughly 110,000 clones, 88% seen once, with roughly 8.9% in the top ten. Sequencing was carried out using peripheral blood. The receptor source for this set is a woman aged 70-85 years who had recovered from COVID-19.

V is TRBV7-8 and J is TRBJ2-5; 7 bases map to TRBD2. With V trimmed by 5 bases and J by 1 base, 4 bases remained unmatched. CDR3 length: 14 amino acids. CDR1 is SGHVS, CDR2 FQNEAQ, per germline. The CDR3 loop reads CASSRGTTQETQYF. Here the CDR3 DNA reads TGTGCCAGCAGCCGCGGGACTACCCAAGAGACCCAGTACTTC.

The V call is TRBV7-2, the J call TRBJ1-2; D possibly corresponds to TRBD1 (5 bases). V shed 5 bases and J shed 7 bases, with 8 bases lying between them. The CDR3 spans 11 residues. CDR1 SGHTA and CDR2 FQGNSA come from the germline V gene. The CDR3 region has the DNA TGTGCCAGCAGCCAGCAGGGTGGCTACACCTTC. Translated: CASSQQGGYTF.

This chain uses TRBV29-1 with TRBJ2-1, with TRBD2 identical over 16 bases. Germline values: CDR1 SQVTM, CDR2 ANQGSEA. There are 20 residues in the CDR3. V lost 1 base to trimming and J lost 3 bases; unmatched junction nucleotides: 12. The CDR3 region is CSVEVGYGTSGRGVYNEQFF. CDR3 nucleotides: TGCAGCGTTGAAGTTGGATATGGGACTAGCGGGAGGGGGGTCTACAATGAGCAGTTCTTC.

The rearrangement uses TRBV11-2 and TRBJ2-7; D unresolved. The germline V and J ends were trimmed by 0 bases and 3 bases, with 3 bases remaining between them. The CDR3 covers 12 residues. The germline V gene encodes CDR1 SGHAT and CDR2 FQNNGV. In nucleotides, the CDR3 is TGTGCCAGCAGCTTAGACAGCTACGAGCAGTACTTC. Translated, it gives CASSLDSYEQYF.

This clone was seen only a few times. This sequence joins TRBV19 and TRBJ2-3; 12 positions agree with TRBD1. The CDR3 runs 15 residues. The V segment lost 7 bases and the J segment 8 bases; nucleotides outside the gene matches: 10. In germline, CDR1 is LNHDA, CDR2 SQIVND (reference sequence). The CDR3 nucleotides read TGTGCCAGTAAACCCCGGGACAGGGGGCTGGGTACGCAGTATTTT. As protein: CASKPRDRGLGTQYF. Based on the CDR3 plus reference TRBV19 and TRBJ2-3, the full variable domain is DGGITQSPKYLFRKEGQNVTLSCEQNLNHDAMYWYRQDPGQGLRLIYYSQIVNDFQKGDIAEGYSVSREKKESFPLTVTSAQKNPTAFYLCASKPRDRGLGTQYFGPGTRLTVL.

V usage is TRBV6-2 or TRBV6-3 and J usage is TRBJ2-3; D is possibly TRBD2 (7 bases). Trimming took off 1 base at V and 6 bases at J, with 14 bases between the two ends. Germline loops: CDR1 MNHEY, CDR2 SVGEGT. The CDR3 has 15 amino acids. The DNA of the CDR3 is TGTGCCAGCAGTTACTACGGCGGGGGCGAGGATACGCAGTATTTT. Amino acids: CASSYYGGGEDTQYF.

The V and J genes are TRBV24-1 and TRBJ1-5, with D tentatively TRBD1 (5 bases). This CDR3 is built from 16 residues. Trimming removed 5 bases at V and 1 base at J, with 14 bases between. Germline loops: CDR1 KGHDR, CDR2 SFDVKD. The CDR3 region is CATSGSGTGSNQPQHF. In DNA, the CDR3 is TGTGCCACCAGTGGTTCCGGGACTGGCAGCAATCAGCCCCAGCATTTT.

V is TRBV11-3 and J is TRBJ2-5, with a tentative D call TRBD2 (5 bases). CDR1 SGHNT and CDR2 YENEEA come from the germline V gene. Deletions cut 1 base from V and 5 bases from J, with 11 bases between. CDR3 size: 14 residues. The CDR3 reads CASSLGGPGETQYF. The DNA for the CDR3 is TGTGCCAGCAGCTTAGGTGGGCCGGGGGAGACCCAGTACTTC. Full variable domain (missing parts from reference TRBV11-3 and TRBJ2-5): EAGVVQSPRYKIIEKKQPVAFWCNPISGHNTLYWYLQNLGQGPELLIRYENEEAVDDSQLPKDRFSAERLKGVDSTLKIQPAELGDSAVYLCASSLGGPGETQYFGPGTRLLVL.

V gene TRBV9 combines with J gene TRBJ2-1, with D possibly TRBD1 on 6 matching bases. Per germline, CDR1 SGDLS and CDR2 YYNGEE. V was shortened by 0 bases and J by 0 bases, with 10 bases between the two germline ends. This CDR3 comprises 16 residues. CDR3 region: CASSVAGQSSYNEQFF. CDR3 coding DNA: TGTGCCAGCAGCGTAGCAGGACAGAGCTCCTACAATGAGCAGTTCTTC.

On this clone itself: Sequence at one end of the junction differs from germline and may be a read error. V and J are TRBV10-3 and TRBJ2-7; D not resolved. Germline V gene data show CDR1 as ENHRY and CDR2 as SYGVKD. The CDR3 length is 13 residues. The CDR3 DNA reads TGTGCCATCAGTGAGTCGACGGAGCGAGCCCACCGGTTC. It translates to CAISESTERAHRF.

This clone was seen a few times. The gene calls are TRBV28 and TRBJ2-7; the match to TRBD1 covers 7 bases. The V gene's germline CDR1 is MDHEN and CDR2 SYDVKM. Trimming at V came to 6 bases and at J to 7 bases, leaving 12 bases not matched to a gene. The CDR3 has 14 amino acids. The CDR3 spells CASRSTGRVVEQYF. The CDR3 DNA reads TGTGCCAGCAGGTCGACAGGGAGAGTGGTGGAGCAGTACTTC.

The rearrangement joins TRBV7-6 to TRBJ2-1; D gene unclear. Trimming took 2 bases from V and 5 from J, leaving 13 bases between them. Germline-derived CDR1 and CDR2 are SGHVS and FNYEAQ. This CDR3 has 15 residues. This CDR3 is CASSLNYYPNNEQFF. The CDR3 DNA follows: TGTGCCAGCAGCTTAAACTATTACCCTAACAATGAGCAGTTCTTC. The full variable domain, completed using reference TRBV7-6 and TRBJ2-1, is GAGVSQSPRYKVTKRGQDVALRCDPISGHVSLYWYRQALGQGPEFLTYFNYEAQQDKSGLPNDRFSAERPEGSISTLTIQRTEQRDSAMYRCASSLNYYPNNEQFFGPGTRLTVL.

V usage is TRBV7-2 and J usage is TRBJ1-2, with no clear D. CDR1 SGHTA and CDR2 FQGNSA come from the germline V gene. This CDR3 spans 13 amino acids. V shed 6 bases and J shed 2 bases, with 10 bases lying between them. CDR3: CASREDTNYGYTF. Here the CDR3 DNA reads TGTGCCAGCAGAGAAGACACGAACTATGGCTACACCTTC.

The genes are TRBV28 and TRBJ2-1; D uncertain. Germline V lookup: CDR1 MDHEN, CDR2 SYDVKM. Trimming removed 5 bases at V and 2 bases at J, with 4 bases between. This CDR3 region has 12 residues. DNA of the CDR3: TGTGCCAGCAGTAGCCCCTACAATGAGCAGTTCTTC. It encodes CASSSPYNEQFF.

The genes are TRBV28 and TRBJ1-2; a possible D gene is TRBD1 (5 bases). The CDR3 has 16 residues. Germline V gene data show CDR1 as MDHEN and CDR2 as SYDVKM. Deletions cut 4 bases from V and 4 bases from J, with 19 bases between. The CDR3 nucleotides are TGTGCCAGCAGTTCTGGCGGGGGGTCCCTATTCTATGGCTACACCTTC. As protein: CASSSGGGSLFYGYTF.

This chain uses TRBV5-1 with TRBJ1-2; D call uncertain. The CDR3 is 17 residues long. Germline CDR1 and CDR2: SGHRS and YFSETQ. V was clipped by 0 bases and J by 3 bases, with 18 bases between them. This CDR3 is CASSLDPGGTQDYGYTF. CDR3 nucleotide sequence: TGCGCCAGCAGCTTGGATCCGGGAGGTACCCAAGACTATGGCTACACCTTC.

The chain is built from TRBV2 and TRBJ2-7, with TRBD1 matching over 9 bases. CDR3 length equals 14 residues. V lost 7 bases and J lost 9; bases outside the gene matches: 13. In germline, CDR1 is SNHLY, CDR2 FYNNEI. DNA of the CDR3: TGTGCCAGCAACCCGGGACAGGGATTCCCCGGGCAGTACTTC. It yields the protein CASNPGQGFPGQYF.

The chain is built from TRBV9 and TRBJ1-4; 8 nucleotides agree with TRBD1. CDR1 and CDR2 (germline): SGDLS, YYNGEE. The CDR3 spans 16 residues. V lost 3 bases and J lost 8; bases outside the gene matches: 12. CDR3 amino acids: CASSEEGQGVREKLFF. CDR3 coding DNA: TGTGCCAGCAGCGAAGAAGGACAGGGTGTAAGAGAAAAACTGTTTTTT.